These 30 T cell receptor beta chains originate from one sample sequenced in a study of chemoradiotherapy in HPV16-positive cancers (dated by TCRdb to between 2020 and 2023). The library was generated by the immunoSEQ multiplex PCR assay. Here the immuneACCESS table is served through TCRdb, limited to in-frame sequences with V and J called. Missing clones are a known gap in these copies; in checked studies unresolved V genes cover under half, and the rest lacks a known reason. The sample data list around 4,400 clones, and 75% to 90% of these were observed just once. More than 4% of the sample rests with the top ten. The sequenced sample was tumor tissue, obtained from a patient who underwent chemoradiotherapy. These receptors were obtained from a human donor with HPV-associated anogenital cancer.

The V call is TRBV28, the J call TRBJ2-1; TRBD2 matches 7 bases. The germline CDR1 and CDR2 sequences are MDHEN and SYDVKM. Trimming cost V 4 bases and J 10 bases; bases outside gene matches: 4. The CDR3 contains 12 residues. CDR3 loop: CASSSLAPEQFF. The CDR3 DNA reads TGTGCCAGCAGTTCACTAGCGCCCGAGCAGTTCTTC. The full variable domain, with the rest looked up from reference TRBV28 and TRBJ2-1, is DVKVTQSSRYLVKRTGEKVFLECVQDMDHENMFWYRQDPGLGLRLIYFSYDVKMKEKGDIPEGYSVSREKKERFSLILESASTNQTSMYLCASSSLAPEQFFGPGTRLTVL.

This chain uses TRBV5-1 with TRBJ2-2; the D gene could be TRBD1 or TRBD2 (6 bases each). The CDR3 sequence is 18 residues long. V lost 5 bases to trimming and J lost 0 bases, with 20 bases between them. Germline CDR1 SGHRS, CDR2 YFSETQ. CDR3 DNA: TGCGCCAGCAGTACCGGAGGGGGTTTCGGCGCGAACACCGGGGAGCTGTTTTTT. Its protein is CASSTGGGFGANTGELFF. Variable domain in full (rest from reference TRBV5-1 and TRBJ2-2): KAGVTQTPRYLIKTRGQQVTLSCSPISGHRSVSWYQQTPGQGLQFLFEYFSETQRNKGNFPGRFSGRQFSNSRSEMNVSTLELGDSALYLCASSTGGGFGANTGELFFGEGSRLTVL.

The chain couples TRBV5-1 to TRBJ2-3; 7 bases fit TRBD1. The CDR3 extends over 15 amino acids. V was clipped by 5 bases and J by 4 bases; unmatched bases: 10. Germline V gene lookup returns CDR1 SGHRS and CDR2 YFSETQ. The CDR3 region has the DNA TGCGCCAGCAGTCCGGGACAGTGGGGTGCAGATACGCAGTATTTT. It specifies CASSPGQWGADTQYF.

As concerns this clone: Other DNA sequences within the sample encode an identical CDR3. This chain connects TRBV27 to TRBJ1-5; D uncertain. The germline V gene encodes CDR1 MNHEY and CDR2 SMNVEV (reference sequence). The CDR3 loop spans 13 amino acids. V was shortened by 2 bases and J by 3 bases, with 5 bases between the two germline ends. This CDR3 reads CASSLGYNQPQHF. DNA of the CDR3: TGTGCCAGCAGTTTAGGGTACAATCAGCCCCAGCATTTT.

V gene TRBV29-1 combines with J gene TRBJ2-3, with unresolved D. V was trimmed by 3 bases and J by 6 bases, leaving 10 bases between them. This CDR3 spans 12 amino acids. CDR1 and CDR2 from the germline V gene are SQVTM and ANQGSEA. In DNA, the CDR3 is TGCAGCGTTGACACGGTTTATGATACGCAGTATTTT. Translating it yields CSVDTVYDTQYF.

The chain employs TRBV5-1 and TRBJ2-1; 7 nucleotides match TRBD2. The CDR3 extends over 21 amino acids. In germline, CDR1 is SGHRS, CDR2 YFSETQ. The V and J ends lost 1 base and 7 bases, in that order; junction bases with no gene match: 26. The CDR3 DNA follows: TGCGCCAGCAGCTTGCCGCTCCCCGGGACTAACCCTGGCCATTTGGGTAATGAGCAGTTCTTC. Translating it yields CASSLPLPGTNPGHLGNEQFF.

V usage is TRBV4-2 and J usage is TRBJ2-6; 9 bases match TRBD1. V lost 3 bases and J lost 4; bases outside the gene matches: 13. This CDR3 has 19 amino acids. The germline V gene has CDR1 LGHNA and CDR2 YNFKEQ. CDR3 in DNA: TGTGCCAGCAGCCATGCTCCGGGACAGGGAATATCAGGGGCCAACGTCCTGACTTTC. It yields the protein CASSHAPGQGISGANVLTF.

This clone was recorded a few times. This rearrangement joins TRBV9 to TRBJ1-1; possible D gene TRBD1, 5 bases. The germline V and J ends were trimmed by 2 bases and 4 bases, with 18 bases remaining between them. Germline loops: CDR1 SGDLS, CDR2 YYNGEE. This CDR3 comprises 16 residues. CDR3 nucleotide sequence: TGTGCCAGCAGCGTTGGGGCACGGTTGGGTAGCACTGAAGCTTTCTTT. Residues: CASSVGARLGSTEAFF.

The chain employs TRBV10-2 and TRBJ2-1; 8 bases fit TRBD2. J lost 3 bases, V lost 7 bases, and 17 bases had no gene match. The CDR3 runs to 18 residues. Per germline, CDR1 WSHSY and CDR2 SAAADI. CDR3 bases: TGCGCCAGCACCGAAACAGACGGGGGGGGGAGTGGCTACAATGAGCAGTTCTTC. This translates into CASTETDGGGSGYNEQFF.

The rearrangement links TRBV7-8 to TRBJ1-2, with 7 bases aligning to TRBD1. Trimming took 1 base from V and 0 from J; bases not matched to a gene: 8. The germline V gene has CDR1 SGHVS and CDR2 FQNEAQ. The CDR3 loop spans 17 amino acids. The CDR3 nucleotides are TGTGCCAGCAGCTTAGAAGGAGCAGGGGGGTCTAACTATGGCTACACCTTC. Translated, it gives CASSLEGAGGSNYGYTF.

The chain combines TRBV6-1 with TRBJ2-2; D not certain. Germline CDR1 is MNHNS and CDR2 is SASEGT. This CDR3 has 13 amino acids. Deletions cut 7 bases from V and 9 bases from J, with 15 bases between. The CDR3 loop reads CASNVDALRELFF. The CDR3 coding sequence is TGTGCCAGCAATGTAGATGCTCTCCGGGAGCTGTTTTTT.

The chain carries TRBV6-5 and TRBJ1-4, with D hard to call. The CDR3 is 12 residues long. Trimming stripped 5 bases from V and 10 bases from J, with 11 bases between. CDR1 and CDR2 (germline): MNHEY, SVGAGI. The CDR3 region is CASSPPDGKLFF. CDR3 nucleotides: TGTGCCAGCAGTCCTCCAGACGGAAAACTGTTTTTT.

The chain joins TRBV5-1 to TRBJ2-1; 9 bases map to TRBD2. This CDR3 is 16 amino acids long. Germline-derived CDR1 and CDR2 are SGHRS and YFSETQ. Unmatched junction bases numbered 5, after V lost 3 bases and J lost 1 base. The CDR3: CASSSTTSGSYNEQFF. The CDR3 bases are TGCGCCAGCAGCTCCACAACTAGCGGGTCCTACAATGAGCAGTTCTTC.

The chain employs TRBV6-1 and TRBJ2-3, with a weak D call TRBD2 (6 bases). Trimming left V 2 bases short and J 7 bases short, with 10 bases between. CDR1 MNHNS and CDR2 SASEGT come from the germline V gene. CDR3 length equals 13 residues. DNA for the CDR3: TGTGCCAGCAGTGAACGGGGGTGGAATACGCAGTATTTT. Its translation is CASSERGWNTQYF.

The chain joins TRBV6-5 to TRBJ1-2; D is ambiguous. This CDR3 has 13 amino acids. V shed 3 bases and J shed 8 bases, with 13 bases lying between them. Per the germline V gene, CDR1 is MNHEY and CDR2 is SVGAGI. The CDR3 region is CASSYGQDGGYTF. The CDR3 DNA follows: TGTGCCAGCAGTTATGGGCAGGACGGAGGCTACACCTTC.

The gene calls are TRBV27 and TRBJ2-3; D uncertain. The germline V gene encodes CDR1 MNHEY and CDR2 SMNVEV (reference sequence). The CDR3 contains 15 residues. V lost 0 bases and J 3 bases, leaving 10 bases between the germline ends. CDR3 coding DNA: TGTGCCAGCAGTTTATCGACGCATGGTACAGATACGCAGTATTTT. Encoded protein: CASSLSTHGTDTQYF.

The gene calls are TRBV10-3 and TRBJ2-3; TRBD2 aligns across 8 bases. The CDR3 totals 14 residues. Germline V CDR1 and CDR2: ENHRY, SYGVKD. Losses at the gene ends were 2 bases for V and 3 bases for J; bases not matched to a gene: 1. CDR3 protein: CAISESGGTDTQYF. In DNA, the CDR3 is TGTGCCATCAGTGAGAGCGGGGGAACAGATACGCAGTATTTT.

The rearrangement joins TRBV5-1 to TRBJ2-3; unclear D gene. The CDR3 runs to 13 residues. CDR1 is SGHRS, CDR2 YFSETQ, per germline. Trimming removed 0 bases from V and 0 bases from J, with 2 bases in between. The CDR3 DNA follows: TGCGCCAGCAGCTTGGGCAGCACAGATACGCAGTATTTT. Protein sequence: CASSLGSTDTQYF.

The CDR3 spells CSGELASQETQYF. In nucleotides, the CDR3 is TGCAGCGGGGAACTAGCGTCCCAAGAGACCCAGTACTTC. The chain combines TRBV29-1 with TRBJ2-5; 7 nucleotides align to TRBD2. The V segment lost 7 bases and the J segment 1 base; nucleotides outside the gene matches: 6. The germline CDR1 and CDR2 sequences are SQVTM and ANQGSEA. The CDR3 spans 13 residues.

V is TRBV19 and J is TRBJ1-2, with a possible D match to TRBD1 (6 bases). The CDR3 has 15 amino acids. CDR1 is LNHDA, CDR2 SQIVND, per germline (reference sequence). Trimming cost V 4 bases and J 2 bases, with 14 bases left between them. The CDR3: CASSTSGGTNYGYTF. Here the CDR3 DNA reads TGTGCCAGTAGTACCTCGGGAGGGACAAACTATGGCTACACCTTC.

V usage is TRBV5-3 and J usage is TRBJ2-3, with no clear D. TRBV5-3 is known as an ORF, though its function is uncertain. Trimming left V 4 bases short and J 1 base short, with 13 bases between. The CDR3 runs to 15 residues. For the CDR3, the DNA is TGTGCCAGAAGCCATACCCCAAAGGGCACAGATACGCAGTATTTT. Its translation: CARSHTPKGTDTQYF.

This chain uses TRBV28 with TRBJ2-1; D possibly matches TRBD1 or TRBD2 (5 bases each). Trimming took 2 bases from V and 6 from J, leaving 8 bases between them. Germline lookup yields CDR1 MDHEN and CDR2 SYDVKM. This CDR3 comprises 13 residues. In DNA form, the CDR3 reads TGTGCCAGCAGTTTAGGGACCATCAATGAGCAGTTCTTC. Protein: CASSLGTINEQFF.

V is TRBV28 and J is TRBJ1-5, with D tentatively TRBD1 (6 bases). The CDR3 is 14 amino acids. In germline, CDR1 is MDHEN, CDR2 SYDVKM. Here the CDR3 DNA reads TGTGGTTCCCGGGAGGGGGGAAGCAATCAGCCCCAGCATTTT. Protein product: CGSREGGSNQPQHF.

This chain links TRBV6-5 with TRBJ2-7, with a possible D match to TRBD2 (5 bases). CDR1 is MNHEY, CDR2 SVGAGI, per germline. Trimming took 6 bases from V and 1 from J, leaving 13 bases between them. CDR3 length: 14 residues. The CDR3: CASSRSRGSYEQYF. The CDR3, as DNA: TGTGCCAGCAGCCGCTCCCGGGGATCCTACGAGCAGTACTTC.

The J gene is TRBJ2-2, the V gene TRBV5-4; D assignment may be TRBD1 or TRBD2 (6 bases each). CDR3 length: 15 residues. Per the germline V gene, CDR1 is SGHNT and CDR2 is YYREEE (reference sequence). The ends were cut back, 4 bases at V and 0 bases at J, with 10 bases in the middle. The CDR3 spells CASSPGAANTGELFF. DNA of the CDR3: TGTGCCAGCAGCCCGGGGGCCGCGAACACCGGGGAGCTGTTTTTT.

The CDR3 loop reads CASARTGGSDSNQPQHF. DNA for the CDR3: TGTGCCAGTGCACGGACAGGGGGGTCCGATAGCAATCAGCCCCAGCATTTT. The chain carries TRBV19 and TRBJ1-5, with 10 bases that match TRBD1. The CDR3 is made up of 17 amino acids. V was clipped by 8 bases and J by 0 bases; unmatched bases: 10. CDR1 is LNHDA, CDR2 SQIVND, per germline (reference sequence).

The chain has TRBV29-1 and TRBJ2-7; tentative D call: TRBD1 (5 bases). The V gene's germline CDR1 is SQVTM and CDR2 ANQGSEA. V lost 6 bases and J lost 2, with 11 bases in between. This CDR3 has 12 amino acids. The CDR3 nucleotides read TGCAGCGTCGGACACGACCCCTACGAGCAGTACTTC. This encodes CSVGHDPYEQYF.

This clone was seen a single time. The chain uses TRBV10-3 and TRBJ2-1; D possibly corresponds to TRBD2 (6 bases). Germline assignment: CDR1 ENHRY and CDR2 SYGVKD. The CDR3 is 14 amino acids. Trimming took off 7 bases at V and 5 bases at J, with 15 bases between the two ends. CDR3 amino acids: CAIKNTGADNEQFF. CDR3 bases: TGTGCCATCAAAAACACGGGAGCAGACAATGAGCAGTTCTTC.

In its sample, this clone was seen once. V is TRBV4-3 and J is TRBJ1-2; D is undetermined. The germline V and J ends were trimmed by 0 bases and 4 bases, with 9 bases remaining between them. From germline, CDR1 is LGHNA and CDR2 YSLEER. The CDR3 is made up of 14 amino acids. The CDR3 coding sequence is TGCGCCAGCAGCCAAGAAATGGGAAGCTATGGCTACACCTTC. Translated: CASSQEMGSYGYTF.

The V and J genes are TRBV5-6 and TRBJ1-3; TRBD1 might be the D (6 bases). V lost 7 bases and J lost 0, with 14 bases in between. The CDR3 has 15 residues. CDR1 is SGHDT and CDR2 is YYEEEE in the germline V gene. CDR3 in DNA: TGTGCCAGCCAAATCAGGGGCCCCTCTGGAAACACCATATATTTT. Amino acid sequence: CASQIRGPSGNTIYF.